The TCR beta chain under discussion was sequenced for a study of blood T cell repertoires in COVID-19. In the study overall: PBMCs, B-cell-depleted T cells, or T cells provided the cDNA or gDNA that made up the material.

Trimming took 9 bases from V and 2 from J; bases not matched to a gene: 14. The CDR3 spans 17 residues. Germline CDR1 and CDR2: SEHNR and FQNEAQ (reference sequence). Under the authors' procedure: Estimated nucleated cell counts came from reference gene primer amplification. Profiling relied on immunoSEQ multiplex PCR, and the TCRdb table lists in-frame clones only, not all of them. The V and J calls and clone size were taken over from that table, and D and trimming were inferred from the DNA. The sample lists 150,000 to 190,000 clones, roughly 81% seen once, with more than 7.5% in the top ten. This chain connects TRBV7-9 to TRBJ2-5; 11 bases line up with TRBD2. The sequence derives from a woman between 55 and 75 years old with COVID-19, enrolled during active disease. Sequencing was done on a sample of peripheral blood. The CDR3 sequence is CASCSGRAMFVQETQYF. DNA of the CDR3: TGTGCCAGTTGTAGCGGGAGGGCCATGTTTGTACAAGAGACCCAGTACTTC.